This TCR beta chain emerged from a study of cytomegalovirus exposure and HLA in healthy donors. V lost 4 bases and J 6 bases, leaving 14 bases between the germline ends. Germline loops: CDR1 SGHNT, CDR2 YYREEE (reference sequence). The CDR3 extends over 13 amino acids. Method: immunoSEQ multiplex PCR; TCRdb's copy keeps in-frame clones and lacks some. The sample lists some 340,000 clones, 75% to 90% occurring once. The sequencing sample was made of PBMCs. This clonotype was obtained from a young woman in good health and CMV-seropositive. The chain employs TRBV5-4 and TRBJ2-7; either TRBD1 or TRBD2 may fit D (5 bases each). DNA of the CDR3: TGTGCCAGCAGCATTAGCTCGGGGCTCGAGCAGTACTTC. Translating gives CASSISSGLEQYF.